The 19 T cell receptor beta chains given below trace back to one sample, sequenced in a study of blood T cell repertoires in COVID-19. Assay: immunoSEQ multiplex PCR; the TCRdb copy retains only in-frame clones and omits some. Here the sample spans roughly 200,000 clones, under 90% being singletons. Sequencing used peripheral blood. All receptors derive from a woman of 80 years or more with active or convalescent COVID-19.

The rearrangement joins TRBV12-3 or TRBV12-4 to TRBJ2-1, with D unresolved. V lost 8 bases and J lost 9, with 14 bases in between. The CDR3 contains 12 residues. CDR3 protein: CASCLSGGEQFF. The CDR3 DNA follows: TGTGCCAGCTGCCTCTCCGGTGGTGAGCAGTTCTTC.

This clone was seen only once. The rearrangement uses TRBV6-2 or TRBV6-3 and TRBJ2-1; 7 bases map to TRBD2. The CDR3 spans 20 residues. The germline V gene has CDR1 MNHEY and CDR2 SVGEGT. V shed 2 bases and J 7 bases; nucleotides not matched to a gene: 23. For the CDR3, the DNA is TGTGCCAGCAGTTACGGTCGGGGCGGGAGAGTACCCCTGGGCAGTAATGAGCAGTTCTTC. Protein sequence: CASSYGRGGRVPLGSNEQFF.

The CDR3 region is CSVDSAFTDTQYF. CDR3 sequence (DNA): TGCAGCGTTGATTCTGCGTTCACAGATACGCAGTATTTT. The chain is built from TRBV29-1 and TRBJ2-3; the D is unclear. Germline CDR1 is SQVTM and CDR2 is ANQGSEA. The CDR3 is 13 amino acids. With 3 bases removed from V and 2 bases from J, the gap between germline ends came to 9 bases.

This chain joins TRBV7-3 and TRBJ2-3; D is perhaps TRBD1 (6 bases). The CDR3 has 18 amino acids. Trimming removed 5 bases at V and 4 bases at J, with 25 bases between. CDR1 and CDR2 (germline): SGHTA, FQGTGA. The DNA of the CDR3 is TGTGCCAGCAGCCCGGGTTCAAGGGGGTTCCAAGTTGCAGATACGCAGTATTTT. As protein: CASSPGSRGFQVADTQYF.

The chain links TRBV7-3 to TRBJ2-5; TRBD2 agrees at 13 bases. There are 16 residues in the CDR3. Germline CDR1 is SGHTA and CDR2 is FQGTGA. Trimming removed 5 bases from V and 5 bases from J; junction bases left unmatched: 8. In DNA, the CDR3 is TGTGCCAGCAGCCCACAACTAGCGGGGGGGCTGGAGACCCAGTACTTC. It encodes CASSPQLAGGLETQYF.

The rearrangement uses TRBV6-4 and TRBJ2-7, with D unclear. V lost 0 bases to trimming and J lost 3 bases, with 9 bases between them. This CDR3 contains 14 residues. The germline V gene has CDR1 MRHNA and CDR2 SNTAGT. The CDR3 region has the DNA TGTGCCAGCAGTGACTCGGCACAGCTCTACGAGCAGTACTTC. Translation gives CASSDSAQLYEQYF.

This chain links TRBV7-2 with TRBJ2-1; possible D gene TRBD1, 5 bases. The CDR3 runs to 14 residues. Germline CDR1 SGHTA, CDR2 FQGNSA. The V end lost 1 base, the J end lost 8 bases, and 12 bases lay between the germline ends. The CDR3 DNA is TGTGCCAGCAGCTTAGATCCAGGGATGGATGAGCAGTTCTTC. It codes for CASSLDPGMDEQFF.

J is TRBJ2-5 and V is TRBV6-5; 7 bases align to TRBD1. The V gene end was trimmed by 2 bases and the J gene end by 4 bases; junction bases not matched to a gene: 4. The CDR3 extends over 14 amino acids. CDR1 is MNHEY, CDR2 SVGAGI, per germline. The CDR3 DNA reads TGTGCCAGCAGTTACCCGACAGGGAGAGAGACCCAGTACTTC. Amino acid sequence: CASSYPTGRETQYF.

This clone was seen a handful of times. V usage is TRBV7-3 and J usage is TRBJ1-1; possible D gene TRBD1, 5 bases. The V and J ends lost 1 base and 3 bases respectively, with 9 bases between them. Looked up from germline, CDR1 is SGHTA and CDR2 is FQGTGA. The CDR3 is 14 amino acids. The CDR3 DNA follows: TGTGCCAGCAGCTTAATAGCAGGGTACACTGAAGCTTTCTTT. Residues: CASSLIAGYTEAFF.

The chain employs TRBV5-1 and TRBJ1-4, with no clear D. Germline assignment: CDR1 SGHRS and CDR2 YFSETQ. Trimming took 0 bases from V and 0 from J, leaving 12 bases between them. CDR3 size: 17 residues. The CDR3 region is CASSLGPQSSTNEKLFF. CDR3 in DNA: TGCGCCAGCAGCTTGGGGCCACAGTCCTCAACTAATGAAAAACTGTTTTTT.

The J gene is TRBJ1-1, the V gene TRBV12-3 or TRBV12-4, with 8 bases aligning to TRBD1. This CDR3 region has 13 residues. Germline trimming cut 11 bases from V and 5 bases from J; bases unmatched to any gene: 10. CDR3 coding DNA: TGTGCCGGAAGAGGACAGGGCGGTACTGAAGCTTTCTTT. This codes for CAGRGQGGTEAFF.

The table lists this clone with a count of one. The rearrangement joins TRBV9 to TRBJ2-1, with 7 bases aligning to TRBD2. This CDR3 is built from 16 residues. The V and J ends lost 0 bases and 6 bases, in that order; junction bases with no gene match: 9. The germline gives CDR1 SGDLS, CDR2 YYNGEE. CDR3 sequence (DNA): TGTGCCAGCAGCGTAGCCATAGGGAGGGGTTTCAATGAGCAGTTCTTC. Translated, it gives CASSVAIGRGFNEQFF.

The chain recombines TRBV18 with TRBJ1-6; TRBD1 aligns across 11 bases. After removal of 3 bases from V and 10 bases from J, the junction contained 8 bases not matched to a gene. The CDR3 is made up of 16 amino acids. Germline CDR1 is KGHSH and CDR2 is LQKENI. The CDR3 here is CASSPLGTGGNSPLHF. As DNA, the CDR3 is TGTGCCAGCTCACCCCTAGGGACAGGGGGTAACTCACCCCTCCACTTT.

The rearrangement links TRBV9 to TRBJ2-5; D might be TRBD2 (7 bases). Germline V gives CDR1 SGDLS, CDR2 YYNGEE. The CDR3 sequence is 18 residues long. V lost 2 bases and J lost 4, with 24 bases in between. CDR3 bases: TGTGCCAGCAGCGTGACCCTGGGCCGCGGGGGCCAACCAGAGACCCAGTACTTC. Translation gives CASSVTLGRGGQPETQYF.

The CDR3 here is CASSLKLGGNEQFF. DNA of the CDR3: TGCGCCAGCAGCTTGAAATTGGGAGGCAATGAGCAGTTCTTC. The chain links TRBV5-1 to TRBJ2-1; D perhaps matches TRBD2 (6 bases). CDR1 is SGHRS, CDR2 YFSETQ, per germline. V lost 1 base and J 6 bases, leaving 11 bases between the germline ends. The CDR3 runs to 14 residues.

This chain links TRBV3-1 (or the pseudogene TRBV3-2) with TRBJ1-3; D gene unclear. The germline V gene has CDR1 LGHDT and CDR2 YNNKEL (reference sequence). The CDR3 sequence is 16 residues long. Trimming took off 5 bases at V and 0 bases at J, with 14 bases between the two ends. The CDR3 loop reads CASSFGLPSSGNTIYF. As DNA, the CDR3 is TGTGCCAGCAGCTTTGGACTGCCGAGCTCTGGAAACACCATATATTTT.

The rearrangement links TRBV7-9 to TRBJ1-2; perhaps TRBD1 as D (5 bases). Germline V gene lookup returns CDR1 SEHNR and CDR2 FQNEAQ (reference sequence). Trimming removed 1 base at V and 6 bases at J, with 9 bases between. The CDR3 runs to 13 residues. The CDR3 DNA sequence: TGTGCCAGCAGCTTAGACCGCAGGGATGGCTACACCTTC. Protein: CASSLDRRDGYTF.

A few counts support this clone. The chain carries TRBV5-5 and TRBJ2-7; 12 bases are a match to TRBD1. V was clipped by 9 bases and J by 6 bases; unmatched bases: 22. Germline V gives CDR1 SGHKS, CDR2 YYEKEE (reference sequence). CDR3 length: 18 amino acids. This chain's CDR3 is CATTGTGGFLGAGSEQYF. The CDR3 DNA reads TGTGCCACCACCGGGACAGGGGGCTTTCTGGGCGCCGGGAGCGAGCAGTACTTC.

This rearrangement joins TRBV28 to TRBJ2-3; 9 bases are a match to TRBD1. CDR1 is MDHEN, CDR2 SYDVKM, per germline. V trimming: 4 bases; J trimming: 3 bases; junction bases outside the gene matches: 8. This CDR3 region has 16 residues. The CDR3 DNA is TGTGCCAGCAGTTCGCCCGGGACAGGGCTAACAGATACGCAGTATTTT. Translated, it gives CASSSPGTGLTDTQYF.